This T cell receptor beta chain was retrieved from a study of T cells in Graves' hyperthyroidism and ophthalmopathy. This clonotype was seen at least ten times. Its target is not known. Study outcomes and limitations: Ophthalmopathy, as predicted by the model, came a median roughly 6.5 months after the prediction.

V was cut by 5 bases and J by 4 bases, with 14 bases left in between. This CDR3 region has 14 residues. Germline values: CDR1 LGHDT, CDR2 YNNKEL (reference sequence). RNA transcripts gave rise to amplified TCR beta CDR3 regions. A first-round RT-PCR of the TCR CDR3 used the HTBI primer set. TCRdb independently ran MiXCR on the multiplex PCR reads; one entry per CDR3 protein. The table includes approximately 710,000 distinct CDR3 sequences, approximately 15% detected once. The PBMCs had their origin in less than 13 ml of fresh peripheral blood. This receptor was identified in a man aged 45-60 years with Graves' hyperthyroidism. This chain connects TRBV3-1 to TRBJ1-1; D gene unclear. Material for sequencing was blood. The CDR3 bases are TGTGCCAGCAGCGTCTACTCGAGTTCCACTGAAGCTTTCTTT. It encodes CASSVYSSSTEAFF.